These T cell receptor beta chains were read from a single sample in a study of cytomegalovirus exposure and HLA in healthy donors. Generated by immunoSEQ multiplex PCR, the TCRdb table keeps only in-frame clones and is missing some. The top ten hold about 0.93% of the sample, which has roughly 160,000 clones, around nine tenths seen once. The sample was PBMCs. These receptors were taken from a woman younger than 45 in good health and CMV-seronegative. CDR3s include the opening cysteine and the closing phenylalanine or tryptophan. The order of the fields is J gene, clone size, V gene, D gene, CDR3 DNA, CDR3 protein. A D gene is named only where the DNA matches it firmly. Part of the rows lack a size; the others show once, few, many or a class for expanded clones.

J gene: TRBJ1-1; clone size: NA; V gene: TRBV30; D gene: TRBD1; CDR3 DNA: TGTGCCTGGATGCGTCCGGGACAGGGGGCCCGGGGTTTCTTT; CDR3 protein: CAWMRPGQGARGFF
J gene: TRBJ2-7; clone size: NA; V gene: TRBV5-4; D gene: NA; CDR3 DNA: TGTGCCAGCAGCCCCCCCGGCAGGGAAGGCTACGAGCAGTACTTC; CDR3 protein: CASSPPGREGYEQYF
J gene: TRBJ1-1; clone size: NA; V gene: TRBV6-1; D gene: NA; CDR3 DNA: TGTGCCAGCAGAAAACAGGGATCGGGCACTGAAGCTTTCTTT; CDR3 protein: CASRKQGSGTEAFF
J gene: TRBJ2-1; clone size: NA; V gene: TRBV2; D gene: TRBD2; CDR3 DNA: TGTGCCAGCAGTGAAGAGGCTAGCGGGACGAATGAGCAGTTCTTC; CDR3 protein: CASSEEASGTNEQFF
J gene: TRBJ2-2; clone size: NA; V gene: TRBV27; D gene: NA; CDR3 DNA: TGTGCCAGCACCATACAGGGTTTCGGGGAGCTGTTTTTT; CDR3 protein: CASTIQGFGELFF
J gene: TRBJ1-2; clone size: NA; V gene: TRBV2; D gene: NA; CDR3 DNA: TGTGCCAGCAGCCGACTCCCAGGAGGCTATGGCTACACCTTC; CDR3 protein: CASSRLPGGYGYTF
J gene: TRBJ2-7; clone size: NA; V gene: TRBV7-8; D gene: TRBD1; CDR3 DNA: TGTGCTAGTGCCAGGGGGATCTCCTACGAGCAGTACTTC; CDR3 protein: CASARGISYEQYF
J gene: TRBJ2-7; clone size: once; V gene: TRBV5-4; D gene: TRBD2; CDR3 DNA: TGTGCCAGCAGCCCGGGGGAGGGTTACGAGCAGTACTTC; CDR3 protein: CASSPGEGYEQYF
J gene: TRBJ2-3; clone size: NA; V gene: TRBV18; D gene: TRBD1; CDR3 DNA: TGTGCCAGCTCACCACCTACAGGGGGCACCGGGCAGTATTTT; CDR3 protein: CASSPPTGGTGQYF
J gene: TRBJ2-7; clone size: NA; V gene: TRBV5-4; D gene: TRBD2; CDR3 DNA: TGTGCCAGCAGCTTGGGTCTAGCGGGGACCTACGAGCAGTACTTC; CDR3 protein: CASSLGLAGTYEQYF
J gene: TRBJ1-1; clone size: once; V gene: TRBV27; D gene: NA; CDR3 DNA: TGTGCCAGCAGTTTACAGGCGGAGGCCTTGAACACTGAAGCTTTCTTT; CDR3 protein: CASSLQAEALNTEAFF
J gene: TRBJ2-7; clone size: NA; V gene: TRBV6-5; D gene: TRBD1; CDR3 DNA: TGTGCCAGCAGTTTCGGGACAGGGTGGGAGCAGTACTTC; CDR3 protein: CASSFGTGWEQYF
J gene: TRBJ1-2; clone size: NA; V gene: TRBV6-6; D gene: NA; CDR3 DNA: TGTGCCAGCAGTTACTCTTCCCGACAGGTGGACTATGGCTACACCTTC; CDR3 protein: CASSYSSRQVDYGYTF
J gene: TRBJ2-3; clone size: NA; V gene: TRBV4-1; D gene: NA; CDR3 DNA: TGCGCCAGCAGCCAAGCGGTGGATACGCAGTATTTT; CDR3 protein: CASSQAVDTQYF
J gene: TRBJ2-2; clone size: NA; V gene: TRBV5-6; D gene: TRBD1; CDR3 DNA: TGTGCCAGCAGCTTGGTCGGGGACAGGGGTGACACCGGGGAGCTGTTTTTT; CDR3 protein: CASSLVGDRGDTGELFF